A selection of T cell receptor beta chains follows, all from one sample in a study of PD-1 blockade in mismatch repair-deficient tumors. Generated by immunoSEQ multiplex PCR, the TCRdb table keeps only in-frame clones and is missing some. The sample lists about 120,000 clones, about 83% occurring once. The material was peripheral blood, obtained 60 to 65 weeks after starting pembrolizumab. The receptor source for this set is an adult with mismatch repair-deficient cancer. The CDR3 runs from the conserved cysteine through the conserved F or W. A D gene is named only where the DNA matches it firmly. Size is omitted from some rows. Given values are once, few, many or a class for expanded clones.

cdr3_nt: TGCGCCAGCAGCTTGGATCCAGGGACCGAGCAGCCCCAGCATTTT; cdr3_aa: CASSLDPGTEQPQHF; clone_size: NA; v_call: TRBV5-1; j_call: TRBJ1-5; d_call: NA
cdr3_nt: TGTGCCTGGAGTCAAGGGCAGGGAGGCGGCTACACCTTC; cdr3_aa: CAWSQGQGGGYTF; clone_size: NA; v_call: TRBV30; j_call: TRBJ1-2; d_call: NA
cdr3_nt: TGTGCCAGCAGTAGGACAGTGCTGAACACTGAAGCTTTCTTT; cdr3_aa: CASSRTVLNTEAFF; clone_size: NA; v_call: TRBV27; j_call: TRBJ1-1; d_call: NA
cdr3_nt: TGTGCCAGCAGCAAAGCGCTAGCGGGAACGGTTGGAACAGATACGCAGTATTTT; cdr3_aa: CASSKALAGTVGTDTQYF; clone_size: NA; v_call: TRBV21-1; j_call: TRBJ2-3; d_call: NA
cdr3_nt: TGTGCCAGCAGCCAAGGACGGGGGAGGGAGCAGTACTTC; cdr3_aa: CASSQGRGREQYF; clone_size: medium-sized; v_call: TRBV14; j_call: TRBJ2-7; d_call: NA
cdr3_nt: TGTGCCAGCAGTGTAGGGGAGACCCAGTACTTC; cdr3_aa: CASSVGETQYF; clone_size: NA; v_call: TRBV2; j_call: TRBJ2-5; d_call: NA
cdr3_nt: TGCGCCAGCAGCGGGGAGTGGGGGCGAATAACCGGGGAGCTGTTTTTT; cdr3_aa: CASSGEWGRITGELFF; clone_size: NA; v_call: TRBV10-1; j_call: TRBJ2-2; d_call: NA
cdr3_nt: TGTGCCATCAGTGGTACCGGGACAGGGGATGAAAAACTGTTTTTT; cdr3_aa: CAISGTGTGDEKLFF; clone_size: NA; v_call: TRBV10-3; j_call: TRBJ1-4; d_call: TRBD1
cdr3_nt: TGTGCCAGCAGTTTATACCCCTTAAGCGGGAGCTCCTACAATGAGCAGTTCTTC; cdr3_aa: CASSLYPLSGSSYNEQFF; clone_size: once; v_call: TRBV27; j_call: TRBJ2-1; d_call: TRBD2
cdr3_nt: TGTGCCAGCAGCAAAGCAGTGGCTGGGTCCGAGACCTATGGCTACACCTTC; cdr3_aa: CASSKAVAGSETYGYTF; clone_size: NA; v_call: TRBV21-1; j_call: TRBJ1-2; d_call: NA
cdr3_nt: TGTGCCAGCAGGGAAACAGGGGGCTTGGGAGATACGCAGTATTTT; cdr3_aa: CASRETGGLGDTQYF; clone_size: NA; v_call: TRBV6-5; j_call: TRBJ2-3; d_call: TRBD1
cdr3_nt: TGTGCCAGCAGCTTGTTGGGCGTAAACTACGAGCAGTACTTC; cdr3_aa: CASSLLGVNYEQYF; clone_size: NA; v_call: TRBV5-4; j_call: TRBJ2-7; d_call: NA
cdr3_nt: TGTGCCAGCAGTCCTGACAGGGGGCTCTACAATGAGCAGTTCTTC; cdr3_aa: CASSPDRGLYNEQFF; clone_size: once; v_call: TRBV6-1; j_call: TRBJ2-1; d_call: TRBD1
cdr3_nt: TGTGCCAGCAGGTCTACAGGGAAAACTGAAGCTTTCTTT; cdr3_aa: CASRSTGKTEAFF; clone_size: NA; v_call: TRBV6-5; j_call: TRBJ1-1; d_call: NA
cdr3_nt: TGTGCCAGCAGCGACCTAGCGAACTCCTACAATGAGCAGTTCTTC; cdr3_aa: CASSDLANSYNEQFF; clone_size: NA; v_call: TRBV9; j_call: TRBJ2-1; d_call: NA
cdr3_nt: TGTGCCTGGACTTGGGGAAGGGACTATGGCTACACCTTC; cdr3_aa: CAWTWGRDYGYTF; clone_size: NA; v_call: TRBV30; j_call: TRBJ1-2; d_call: NA
cdr3_nt: TGTGCCAGCAGCTTAATAGGGAAGAACACTGAAGCTTTCTTT; cdr3_aa: CASSLIGKNTEAFF; clone_size: NA; v_call: TRBV5-4; j_call: TRBJ1-1; d_call: NA
cdr3_nt: TGTGCCAGCAGGGAACTAGCGGGATTATCGAATGAGCAGTTCTTC; cdr3_aa: CASRELAGLSNEQFF; clone_size: NA; v_call: TRBV6-1; j_call: TRBJ2-1; d_call: TRBD2
cdr3_nt: TGTGCTAGTGGTTGGCTGAATAGTGAATTAGCCAAAAACATTCAGTACTTC; cdr3_aa: CASGWLNSELAKNIQYF; clone_size: NA; v_call: TRBV12-5; j_call: TRBJ2-4; d_call: NA
cdr3_nt: TGTGCCAGCAGTGGGACAGGGAGGTACAATGAGCAGTTCTTC; cdr3_aa: CASSGTGRYNEQFF; clone_size: NA; v_call: TRBV28; j_call: TRBJ2-1; d_call: TRBD1
cdr3_nt: TGTGCCAGCAGTGAGGGACAGGGTGTATGGAACACTGAAGCTTTCTTT; cdr3_aa: CASSEGQGVWNTEAFF; clone_size: NA; v_call: TRBV25-1; j_call: TRBJ1-1; d_call: TRBD1
cdr3_nt: TGTGCCAGCAAACCGAGCCAGCACACCTCCTACGAGCAGTACTTC; cdr3_aa: CASKPSQHTSYEQYF; clone_size: NA; v_call: TRBV6-5; j_call: TRBJ2-7; d_call: NA
cdr3_nt: TGTGCCAGCAGCCGGAAAAGGGGGACTAGCGGGAGAGGGGACTACGAGCAGTACTTC; cdr3_aa: CASSRKRGTSGRGDYEQYF; clone_size: NA; v_call: TRBV14; j_call: TRBJ2-7; d_call: TRBD2
cdr3_nt: TGTGCCTGGAACCCAGGGACTAGCGGGAGCGTCGGGGAGCTGTTTTTT; cdr3_aa: CAWNPGTSGSVGELFF; clone_size: NA; v_call: TRBV30; j_call: TRBJ2-2; d_call: TRBD2
cdr3_nt: TGTGCCAGCAGGGGGGACCGTGGGAACTATGGCTACACCTTC; cdr3_aa: CASRGDRGNYGYTF; clone_size: NA; v_call: TRBV2; j_call: TRBJ1-2; d_call: NA
cdr3_nt: TGTGCCAGCAGTGACCGGGAGTCGTACAATGAGCAGTTCTTC; cdr3_aa: CASSDRESYNEQFF; clone_size: NA; v_call: TRBV6-1; j_call: TRBJ2-1; d_call: NA
cdr3_nt: TGTGCCAGCAGCCCTGGGGGCTACGAGCAGTACTTC; cdr3_aa: CASSPGGYEQYF; clone_size: few; v_call: TRBV27; j_call: TRBJ2-7; d_call: NA
cdr3_nt: TGTGCCAGCAACCTAGAGTCGGCAGGGACACCTTACGAGCAGTACTTC; cdr3_aa: CASNLESAGTPYEQYF; clone_size: NA; v_call: TRBV6-9; j_call: TRBJ2-7; d_call: NA
cdr3_nt: TGCGCCAGCAGCCCACAGGTTAACAGCCTGCAAACCTTC; cdr3_aa: CASSPQVNSLQTF; clone_size: once; v_call: TRBV5-1; j_call: TRBJ1-2; d_call: NA
cdr3_nt: TGTGCCTGGAAGGGACAGGGTCATGGCTACACCTTC; cdr3_aa: CAWKGQGHGYTF; clone_size: NA; v_call: TRBV30; j_call: TRBJ1-2; d_call: TRBD1
cdr3_nt: TGTGCCAGCAGCCCGCCGGGAGTGATTGTAGCTTTCTTT; cdr3_aa: CASSPPGVIVAFF; clone_size: NA; v_call: TRBV6-5; j_call: TRBJ1-1; d_call: NA
cdr3_nt: TGTGCCAGCAGCTCCCTCACTGAAGCTTTCTTT; cdr3_aa: CASSSLTEAFF; clone_size: NA; v_call: TRBV7-9; j_call: TRBJ1-1; d_call: NA
cdr3_nt: TGTGCCAGCAGTTACTCGGGGATTGAAGCTTTCTTT; cdr3_aa: CASSYSGIEAFF; clone_size: NA; v_call: TRBV6-6; j_call: TRBJ1-1; d_call: NA
cdr3_nt: TGTGCCAGCAGCTTAACCCGGGCTAACTTCTACAATGAGCAGTTCTTC; cdr3_aa: CASSLTRANFYNEQFF; clone_size: NA; v_call: TRBV7-3; j_call: TRBJ2-1; d_call: NA
cdr3_nt: TGCGCCAGCAGCTTGGCCCTAGGGGCGGGTGAGCAGTTCTTC; cdr3_aa: CASSLALGAGEQFF; clone_size: NA; v_call: TRBV5-1; j_call: TRBJ2-1; d_call: NA
cdr3_nt: TGTGCCAGCAGCGTAGCTAGCGGGAGATCCTACAATGAGCAGTTCTTC; cdr3_aa: CASSVASGRSYNEQFF; clone_size: NA; v_call: TRBV9; j_call: TRBJ2-1; d_call: TRBD2
cdr3_nt: TGTGCCAGCAGCTCCCGGACAGGGGGAAGTGAAAAACTGTTTTTT; cdr3_aa: CASSSRTGGSEKLFF; clone_size: NA; v_call: TRBV9; j_call: TRBJ1-4; d_call: TRBD1
cdr3_nt: TGTGCCAGCAGCCCCCTTCCGACTGTCTCCTACGAGCAGTACTTC; cdr3_aa: CASSPLPTVSYEQYF; clone_size: NA; v_call: TRBV27; j_call: TRBJ2-7; d_call: NA
cdr3_nt: TGTGCCAGCAGCGACTCCGGGACAGGAGAGGAGACCCAGTACTTC; cdr3_aa: CASSDSGTGEETQYF; clone_size: NA; v_call: TRBV7-6; j_call: TRBJ2-5; d_call: TRBD1
cdr3_nt: TGTGCCAGCAGCGAGGACAGGGGGCCGGGCTCGGTCACTGAAGCTTTCTTT; cdr3_aa: CASSEDRGPGSVTEAFF; clone_size: NA; v_call: TRBV9; j_call: TRBJ1-1; d_call: TRBD1
cdr3_nt: TGTGCCAGCAGCTTAGATCCATCCTACGAGCAGTACTTC; cdr3_aa: CASSLDPSYEQYF; clone_size: NA; v_call: TRBV11-2; j_call: TRBJ2-7; d_call: NA
cdr3_nt: TGTGCTAGTGGTTTGGTAATCTACGAGCCCGGGGAGCTGTTTTTT; cdr3_aa: CASGLVIYEPGELFF; clone_size: NA; v_call: TRBV12-5; j_call: TRBJ2-2; d_call: NA
cdr3_nt: TGTGCCAGCAGCTTTCGGCCCGGACAGGGAAACACTGAAGCTTTCTTT; cdr3_aa: CASSFRPGQGNTEAFF; clone_size: NA; v_call: TRBV5-8; j_call: TRBJ1-1; d_call: TRBD1
cdr3_nt: TGTGCCAGCAGTTTATTTCGCGGAGTCAATGAGCAGTTCTTC; cdr3_aa: CASSLFRGVNEQFF; clone_size: NA; v_call: TRBV27; j_call: TRBJ2-1; d_call: NA
cdr3_nt: TGTGCCAGCAGCGGGACCGGGCACACCGGGGAGCTGTTTTTT; cdr3_aa: CASSGTGHTGELFF; clone_size: NA; v_call: TRBV9; j_call: TRBJ2-2; d_call: NA
cdr3_nt: TGTGCCAGCAGCCTAGGTTGGGACACTGAAGCTTTCTTT; cdr3_aa: CASSLGWDTEAFF; clone_size: few; v_call: TRBV27; j_call: TRBJ1-1; d_call: NA
cdr3_nt: TGTGCCAGTAGTATAGACAGGGCCGGTCAGCCCCAGCATTTT; cdr3_aa: CASSIDRAGQPQHF; clone_size: NA; v_call: TRBV19; j_call: TRBJ1-5; d_call: NA
cdr3_nt: TGTGCCAGCAGCCAAGAGGACAGAAACACCGGGGAGCTGTTTTTT; cdr3_aa: CASSQEDRNTGELFF; clone_size: NA; v_call: TRBV4-2; j_call: TRBJ2-2; d_call: NA
cdr3_nt: TGTGCCAGCAGCCGTCTGGCGGGAGAGAGCTACGAGCAGTACTTC; cdr3_aa: CASSRLAGESYEQYF; clone_size: few; v_call: TRBV7-3; j_call: TRBJ2-7; d_call: TRBD2
cdr3_nt: TGTGCCAGCAGCCAATCCCGAGGGGGGAGTTTAAGAACCGGGGAGCTGTTTTTT; cdr3_aa: CASSQSRGGSLRTGELFF; clone_size: NA; v_call: TRBV14; j_call: TRBJ2-2; d_call: NA
cdr3_nt: TGCGCCAGCAGCCAAGATTGGGGACAGAACAACTATGGCTACACCTTC; cdr3_aa: CASSQDWGQNNYGYTF; clone_size: NA; v_call: TRBV4-3; j_call: TRBJ1-2; d_call: TRBD1
cdr3_nt: TGTGCCACCAGCAGAGATAGGCAGGGAGGAGCTAACTATGGCTACACCTTC; cdr3_aa: CATSRDRQGGANYGYTF; clone_size: NA; v_call: TRBV15; j_call: TRBJ1-2; d_call: NA
cdr3_nt: TGTGCCAGTAGTATAGATTGGACTAGCGGGAGTTTCGGCAATGAGCAGTTCTTC; cdr3_aa: CASSIDWTSGSFGNEQFF; clone_size: NA; v_call: TRBV19; j_call: TRBJ2-1; d_call: TRBD2